These T cell receptor beta chains were read from a single sample in a study of neoadjuvant anti-PD-1 for oral cavity cancer. Sequencing was performed with immunoSEQ multiplex PCR; in TCRdb, only in-frame clones are kept and a portion is missing. The data show tens of thousands of clones, more than 70% seen once. The sample was PBMCs, taken before nivolumab (anti-PD-1) treatment. The receptors originated from a person aged 40 to 85 with oral cavity squamous cell carcinoma. The CDR3 runs from the conserved cysteine through the conserved F or W. Fields, in order: J gene, clone size, V gene, D gene, CDR3 protein, CDR3 DNA. D genes are given only for firm matches. Part of the rows lack a size; the others show once, few, many or a class for expanded clones.

TRBJ2-5 NA TRBV5-1 NA CASSLNSLLGTQYF TGCGCCAGCAGCTTGAACTCGTTACTTGGGACCCAGTACTTC
TRBJ1-5 few TRBV4-1 NA CASSPSPLSRRPQHF TGCGCCAGCAGCCCAAGTCCCCTTTCGAGGAGGCCCCAGCATTTT
TRBJ1-2 NA TRBV4-1 NA CASSQDRGTDYGYTF TGCGCCAGCAGCCAAGATAGGGGCACCGACTATGGCTACACCTTC
TRBJ2-3 NA TRBV5-1 TRBD1 CASSLLGQETDTQYF TGCGCCAGCAGCTTGTTGGGACAGGAGACAGATACGCAGTATTTT
TRBJ2-5 NA TRBV5-1 NA CASTGGGQETQYF TGCGCCAGCACCGGGGGTGGTCAAGAGACCCAGTACTTC
TRBJ2-3 NA TRBV10-3 TRBD2 CAISGEAGGPYTQYF TGTGCCATCAGTGGGGAAGCGGGGGGGCCGTATACGCAGTATTTT
TRBJ2-1 NA TRBV19 NA CASSPLGGYNEQFF TGTGCCAGTTCCCCCCTGGGGGGCTACAATGAGCAGTTCTTC
TRBJ2-1 NA TRBV4-1 NA CASSPYGGKVGNEQFF TGCGCCAGCAGCCCATACGGGGGAAAGGTTGGGAATGAGCAGTTCTTC
TRBJ2-2 NA TRBV6-1 TRBD1 CASTPQGATTGELFF TGTGCCAGCACACCACAGGGGGCGACCACCGGGGAGCTGTTTTTT
TRBJ2-5 NA TRBV10-2 NA CASSEAGLKETQYF TGCGCCAGCAGTGAGGCAGGGTTGAAAGAGACCCAGTACTTC
TRBJ2-5 NA TRBV28 NA CASSEPGTRGETQYF TGTGCCAGCAGCGAGCCCGGGACCCGCGGGGAGACCCAGTACTTC
TRBJ1-1 NA TRBV30 NA CAWSQQSYTEAFF TGTGCCTGGAGTCAACAGAGCTACACTGAAGCTTTCTTT
TRBJ2-6 few TRBV30 NA CAWSPLRSGANVLTF TGTGCCTGGAGTCCGCTACGCTCTGGGGCCAACGTCCTGACTTTC
TRBJ2-3 NA TRBV9 NA CASNFGGTDTQYF TGTGCCAGCAATTTCGGTGGCACAGATACGCAGTATTTT
TRBJ1-2 NA TRBV6-6 NA CASSIGDTSSGYTF TGTGCCAGCAGTATAGGGGACACCTCCTCCGGCTACACCTTC
TRBJ1-1 NA TRBV4-1 NA CASSQELGGNTEAFF TGCGCCAGCAGCCAAGAGTTGGGGGGAAACACTGAAGCTTTCTTT
TRBJ1-1 NA TRBV5-1 TRBD1 CASSLAGRGTNTEAFF TGCGCCAGCAGCTTGGCCGGCAGGGGGACGAACACTGAAGCTTTCTTT
TRBJ2-2 once TRBV6-5 NA CASSPFTGELFF TGTGCCAGCAGTCCTTTCACCGGGGAGCTGTTTTTT
TRBJ2-2 NA TRBV5-5 NA CASSLALTGRNTGELFF TGTGCCAGCAGCTTGGCGTTAACAGGGCGGAACACCGGGGAGCTGTTTTTT
TRBJ2-2 NA TRBV4-2 NA CASSQERPDWGLGTGELFF TGTGCCAGCAGCCAAGAACGACCTGATTGGGGCCTAGGGACCGGGGAGCTGTTTTTT